Below are 26 T cell receptor beta chains sequenced from a single sample in a study of CD8 T cells in ankylosing spondylitis. TCRdb ran MiXCR on the 5' RACE reads and lists one entry per CDR3 protein. This sample has 30,000 to 45,000 distinct CDR3 sequences; 3% occur once, and the top ten carry 2.8%. Sequencing was performed on blood, either unsorted or a sorted T cell fraction (not recorded which). These receptors were taken from a male donor with ankylosing spondylitis or in good health (not recorded which).

This clonotype has ten or more counts. The chain couples TRBV9 to TRBJ2-5; D is unclear. The CDR3 runs 16 residues. From germline, CDR1 is SGDLS and CDR2 YYNGEE. V was pared by 0 bases and J by 1 base, with 13 bases between. CDR3 nucleotide sequence: TGTGCCAGCAGCGTAGGGCAGGTTTACAGCCAAGAGACCCAGTACTTC. This gives the protein CASSVGQVYSQETQYF. The full variable domain, its missing parts supplied by reference TRBV9 and TRBJ2-5, is DSGVTQTPKHLITATGQRVTLRCSPRSGDLSVYWYQQSLDQGLQFLIQYYNGEERAKGNILERFSAQQFPDLHSELNLSSLELGDSALYFCASSVGQVYSQETQYFGPGTRLLVL.

This clonotype was seen repeatedly, ten times or more. This rearrangement joins TRBV9 to TRBJ2-5, with D possibly being TRBD1 (7 bases). The CDR3 consists of 16 residues. Trimming shortened V by 0 bases and J by 0 bases, and 12 bases separated the two germline ends. Germline CDR1 SGDLS, CDR2 YYNGEE. As DNA, the CDR3 is TGTGCCAGCAGCGTAGATGCAGGGGGGTACCAAGAGACCCAGTACTTC. It specifies CASSVDAGGYQETQYF.

This clonotype was observed a handful of times. Since a much larger clone is just one base distant, this may be a read error. The rearrangement links TRBV9 to TRBJ2-3; 8 positions match TRBD1. Germline V gene data show CDR1 as SGDLS and CDR2 as YYNGEE. This CDR3 is 15 amino acids long. CDR3 sequence (DNA): TGTGCCAGCAGCCCATGGACAGGGAACACAGATAAGCAGTATTTT. Translating it yields CASSPWTGNTDKQYF.

This clonotype was observed at least ten times. This rearrangement joins TRBV5-1 to TRBJ2-3; 8 nucleotides agree with TRBD1. Germline V lookup: CDR1 SGHRS, CDR2 YFSETQ. Trimming at V came to 7 bases and at J to 5 bases, leaving 12 bases not matched to a gene. The CDR3 has 15 amino acids. CDR3 protein: CASGRTGGTLDTQYF. The CDR3 nucleotides are TGCGCCAGCGGAAGAACAGGGGGAACGTTAGATACGCAGTATTTT.

This clonotype appeared many times. The chain couples TRBV9 to TRBJ2-3; TRBD2 aligns across 7 bases. CDR3 length: 14 amino acids. Germline V CDR1 and CDR2: SGDLS, YYNGEE. V dropped 3 bases and J dropped 1; count of bases not matched to a gene: 2. The CDR3 bases are TGTGCCAGCAGCGGGGCGGGAGGCACAGATACGCAGTATTTT. This translates into CASSGAGGTDTQYF. The complete variable domain, with remaining parts taken from reference TRBV9 and TRBJ2-3, reads DSGVTQTPKHLITATGQRVTLRCSPRSGDLSVYWYQQSLDQGLQFLIQYYNGEERAKGNILERFSAQQFPDLHSELNLSSLELGDSALYFCASSGAGGTDTQYFGPGTRLTVL.

This clonotype was recorded many times. The chain links TRBV9 to TRBJ2-1; TRBD2 agrees at 9 bases. V shed 0 bases, J shed 1 base, and the junction held 8 bases outside the gene matches. CDR1 SGDLS and CDR2 YYNGEE come from the germline V gene. This CDR3 region has 18 residues. CDR3 sequence: CASSVGGRLAESYNEQFF. CDR3 sequence (DNA): TGTGCCAGCAGCGTAGGAGGGAGACTAGCGGAGTCCTACAATGAGCAGTTCTTC. The full variable domain, in which reference TRBV9 and TRBJ2-1 provide the parts outside the CDR3, is DSGVTQTPKHLITATGQRVTLRCSPRSGDLSVYWYQQSLDQGLQFLIQYYNGEERAKGNILERFSAQQFPDLHSELNLSSLELGDSALYFCASSVGGRLAESYNEQFFGPGTRLTVL.

This clonotype occurred many times. The rearrangement links TRBV9 to TRBJ2-3, with TRBD1 identical over 9 bases. The germline V gene has CDR1 SGDLS and CDR2 YYNGEE. V shed 5 bases, J shed 0 bases, and the junction held 4 bases outside the gene matches. CDR3 length: 15 amino acids. In nucleotides, the CDR3 is TGTGCCAGCAGTGAGGGGACAGGGAGCACAGATACGCAGTATTTT. Its protein product is CASSEGTGSTDTQYF.

Judged by abundance, this clonotype is medium-sized. The gene calls are TRBV9 and TRBJ2-1; D perhaps matches TRBD2 (7 bases). The length of the CDR3 is 15 residues. Per the germline V gene, CDR1 is SGDLS and CDR2 is YYNGEE. With 0 bases removed from V and 7 bases from J, the gap between germline ends came to 14 bases. CDR3 bases: TGTGCCAGCAGCGTAGTGGGGAGGGGGACGAATGAGCAGTTCTTC. It encodes CASSVVGRGTNEQFF.

This clonotype showed up many times. The chain employs TRBV9 and TRBJ2-3; 10 bases are a match to TRBD2. The CDR3 has 17 residues. With 3 bases clipped from V and 3 bases from J, the junction kept 10 bases outside the gene matches. Germline assignment: CDR1 SGDLS and CDR2 YYNGEE. The CDR3 coding sequence is TGTGCCAGCAGCGGTGGAATTAGCGGGGGGCGGACAGATACGCAGTATTTT. This codes for CASSGGISGGRTDTQYF.

This clonotype was seen at least ten times. The rearrangement uses TRBV9 and TRBJ2-3; 7 bases map to TRBD2. This CDR3 region has 17 residues. J was trimmed by 2 bases and V by 0 bases; bases with no gene match: 9. Germline V gene data show CDR1 as SGDLS and CDR2 as YYNGEE. The CDR3 DNA is TGTGCCAGCAGCGTAGTCGAGGGAGCGGGACCCACAGATACGCAGTATTTT. It codes for CASSVVEGAGPTDTQYF.

This clonotype was counted many times. This rearrangement joins TRBV9 to TRBJ2-2; D remains ambiguous. CDR1 and CDR2 (germline): SGDLS, YYNGEE. The V gene lost 0 bases and the J gene lost 4 bases, with 13 bases spanning the gap. The CDR3 has 16 amino acids. CDR3 nucleotides: TGTGCCAGCAGCGTAGCGAGCACCTCGTCCACCGGGGAGCTGTTTTTT. Its translation: CASSVASTSSTGELFF.

This clonotype appeared many times. This rearrangement joins TRBV9 to TRBJ2-3, with 8 bases matching TRBD2. CDR3 length equals 16 residues. Germline V CDR1 and CDR2: SGDLS, YYNGEE. Germline trimming cut 5 bases from V and 5 bases from J; bases unmatched to any gene: 13. This CDR3 is CASSPGPGGQGDTQYF. In nucleotides, the CDR3 is TGTGCCAGCAGTCCCGGACCGGGAGGGCAGGGAGATACGCAGTATTTT.

The chain recombines TRBV9 with TRBJ2-1; D may be TRBD2 (6 bases). The CDR3 is 16 residues long. The germline V gene has CDR1 SGDLS and CDR2 YYNGEE. The V and J ends lost 0 bases and 5 bases respectively, with 15 bases between them. The CDR3 region has the DNA TGTGCCAGCAGCGTAGTCGGTTCTAGCGCTAACAATGAGCAGTTCTTC. The encoded protein is CASSVVGSSANNEQFF.

In its sample, this clonotype was seen many times. This chain connects TRBV9 to TRBJ2-5; D call uncertain. Trimming removed 0 bases from V and 5 bases from J, with 11 bases in between. Germline CDR1 reads SGDLS; CDR2 reads YYNGEE. The CDR3 has 14 residues. The DNA of the CDR3 is TGTGCCAGCAGCGTAGGCGCGGATTCGGAGACCCAGTACTTC. This gives the protein CASSVGADSETQYF. The variable domain in full, with the rest retrieved from reference TRBV9 and TRBJ2-5, is DSGVTQTPKHLITATGQRVTLRCSPRSGDLSVYWYQQSLDQGLQFLIQYYNGEERAKGNILERFSAQQFPDLHSELNLSSLELGDSALYFCASSVGADSETQYFGPGTRLLVL.

In this sample, this clonotype turned up many times. The V call is TRBV9, the J call TRBJ1-3; no reliable D call. From germline, CDR1 is SGDLS and CDR2 YYNGEE. The CDR3 is 16 amino acids. The ends were cut back, 0 bases at V and 7 bases at J, with 17 bases in the middle. CDR3 DNA sequence: TGTGCCAGCAGCGTAGCTATTGACTCCCCCGGGAACACCATATATTTT. Protein sequence: CASSVAIDSPGNTIYF.

This clonotype was seen many times. The chain combines TRBV9 with TRBJ2-5; possibly TRBD2 for D (6 bases). The CDR3 runs 13 residues. Germline CDR1 is SGDLS and CDR2 is YYNGEE. The V end was cut by 7 bases, the J end by 2 bases, with 12 bases between. For the CDR3, the DNA is TGTGCCAGCGCCATAAGCGGGCAAGAGACCCAGTACTTC. Protein: CASAISGQETQYF. Using reference TRBV9 and TRBJ2-5 for the parts outside the CDR3, the full variable domain is DSGVTQTPKHLITATGQRVTLRCSPRSGDLSVYWYQQSLDQGLQFLIQYYNGEERAKGNILERFSAQQFPDLHSELNLSSLELGDSALYFCASAISGQETQYFGPGTRLLVL.

This clonotype has at least ten counts. This sequence joins TRBV9 and TRBJ2-3; D may be TRBD2 (5 bases). Germline V gives CDR1 SGDLS, CDR2 YYNGEE. CDR3 length: 15 residues. V lost 4 bases and J lost 0, with 12 bases in between. DNA of the CDR3: TGTGCCAGCAGCCCGAGCGGTTGGAGCACAGATACGCAGTATTTT. Protein sequence: CASSPSGWSTDTQYF.

The table lists this clonotype with many counts. The chain combines TRBV9 with TRBJ1-3; 7 nucleotides align to TRBD1. The CDR3 totals 16 residues. V was clipped by 0 bases and J by 8 bases; unmatched bases: 11. Germline CDR1 reads SGDLS; CDR2 reads YYNGEE. The chain's CDR3 is CASSVAQGIRGDTIYF. The CDR3 DNA sequence: TGTGCCAGCAGCGTAGCACAGGGGATTCGAGGAGACACCATATATTTT.

This clonotype was recorded many times. The chain joins TRBV9 to TRBJ2-2, with TRBD1 identical over 9 bases. V dropped 3 bases and J dropped 7; count of bases not matched to a gene: 7. The CDR3 runs to 15 residues. CDR1 and CDR2 (germline): SGDLS, YYNGEE. This chain's CDR3 is CASSAGQGRSGELFF. The CDR3 nucleotides read TGTGCCAGCAGCGCCGGACAGGGGAGAAGCGGGGAGCTGTTTTTT.

This clonotype was seen repeatedly, ten times or more. The gene calls are TRBV9 and TRBJ2-1; either TRBD1 or TRBD2 may supply D (7 bases each). The V end lost 4 bases, the J end lost 4 bases, and 15 bases lay between the germline ends. Germline V gene data show CDR1 as SGDLS and CDR2 as YYNGEE. This CDR3 has 15 residues. For the CDR3, the DNA is TGTGCCAGCAGCCCAGGGGGGGGGCGGTACAATGAGCAGTTCTTC. Amino acids: CASSPGGGRYNEQFF.

This clonotype was counted at least ten times. The CDR3 reads CASSVSVDRTNEKLFF. For the CDR3, the DNA is TGTGCCAGCAGCGTCTCGGTTGACAGGACTAATGAAAAACTGTTTTTT. The chain has TRBV9 and TRBJ1-4; weak D call: TRBD1 (6 bases). Trimming took 2 bases from V and 2 from J, leaving 13 bases between them. From germline, CDR1 is SGDLS and CDR2 YYNGEE. The length of the CDR3 is 16 residues. Supplemented by reference TRBV9 and TRBJ1-4, the full variable domain reads DSGVTQTPKHLITATGQRVTLRCSPRSGDLSVYWYQQSLDQGLQFLIQYYNGEERAKGNILERFSAQQFPDLHSELNLSSLELGDSALYFCASSVSVDRTNEKLFFGSGTQLSVL.

The sample holds many counts of this clonotype. V gene TRBV9 combines with J gene TRBJ2-3; 7 bases fit TRBD1. The CDR3 spans 15 residues. Losses at the gene ends were 3 bases for V and 10 bases for J; bases not matched to a gene: 14. The germline V gene encodes CDR1 SGDLS and CDR2 YYNGEE. CDR3 DNA sequence: TGTGCCAGCAGCGGGTCGACTGCGGCCCAGGGGGCGCAGTATTTT. Translation: CASSGSTAAQGAQYF.

This clonotype was picked up many times. CDR3 sequence reads: CASSPRQGGSTDTQYF. CDR3 DNA: TGTGCCAGCAGCCCACGACAGGGGGGTAGCACAGATACGCAGTATTTT. V usage is TRBV9 and J usage is TRBJ2-3; 9 bases are a match to TRBD1. This CDR3 is 16 amino acids long. Germline V gives CDR1 SGDLS, CDR2 YYNGEE. V dropped 4 bases and J dropped 0; count of bases not matched to a gene: 6.

This clonotype was found many times. This chain links TRBV9 with TRBJ2-1, with 11 bases aligning to TRBD2. The J segment lost 2 bases and the V segment lost 4 bases, leaving 8 bases of the junction unmatched. The CDR3 has 17 amino acids. Per the germline V gene, CDR1 is SGDLS and CDR2 is YYNGEE. The CDR3 nucleotides are TGTGCCAGCAGCCCTCGGACTAGCGGGCCGACCTACAATGAGCAGTTCTTC. Residues: CASSPRTSGPTYNEQFF.

Ten or more counts support this clonotype. The CDR3 nucleotides are TGTGCCAGCAGCCCCGGAGTTTCTAACTATGGCTACACCTTC. Amino acid sequence: CASSPGVSNYGYTF. The V and J genes are TRBV9 and TRBJ1-2; D is uncertain. The CDR3 contains 14 residues. Germline CDR1 SGDLS, CDR2 YYNGEE. Trimming removed 4 bases from V and 0 bases from J, with 10 bases in between.

This clonotype has ten or more counts. The chain combines TRBV9 with TRBJ2-1; no clear D. Trimming pared 0 bases from V and 10 bases from J, leaving 17 bases between. The V gene's germline CDR1 is SGDLS and CDR2 YYNGEE. This CDR3 comprises 15 residues. CDR3 sequence reads: CASSVDPSNYGEQFF. The CDR3 nucleotides read TGTGCCAGCAGCGTAGATCCGAGTAACTACGGGGAGCAGTTCTTC. The variable domain in full, completed from reference TRBV9 and TRBJ2-1, reads DSGVTQTPKHLITATGQRVTLRCSPRSGDLSVYWYQQSLDQGLQFLIQYYNGEERAKGNILERFSAQQFPDLHSELNLSSLELGDSALYFCASSVDPSNYGEQFFGPGTRLTVL.